The clone carrying this T cell receptor beta chain appeared once. Germline V gene lookup returns CDR1 MDHEN and CDR2 SYDVKM. Trimming pared 7 bases from V and 5 bases from J, leaving 17 bases between. There are 15 residues in the CDR3. Method: immunoSEQ multiplex PCR; TCRdb's copy keeps in-frame clones and lacks some. The table records over 200,000 clones, approximately 92% of them present only once. These data originate in a study of blood T cell repertoires in COVID-19. Study background: Sources were T cells, B-cell-depleted T cells, or PBMCs; the material itself was cDNA or gDNA.

Seattle enrolled patients during active infection and tracked them longitudinally. Sequencing was performed on peripheral blood. The V and J genes are TRBV28 and TRBJ1-4, with D possibly matching TRBD1 (6 bases). This receptor was identified in a person aged 18-29 years with COVID-19, enrolled during active disease. The DNA for the CDR3 is TGTGCCAGCATGAGCCCGGGACAATTAAATGAAAAACTGTTTTTT. It encodes CASMSPGQLNEKLFF.